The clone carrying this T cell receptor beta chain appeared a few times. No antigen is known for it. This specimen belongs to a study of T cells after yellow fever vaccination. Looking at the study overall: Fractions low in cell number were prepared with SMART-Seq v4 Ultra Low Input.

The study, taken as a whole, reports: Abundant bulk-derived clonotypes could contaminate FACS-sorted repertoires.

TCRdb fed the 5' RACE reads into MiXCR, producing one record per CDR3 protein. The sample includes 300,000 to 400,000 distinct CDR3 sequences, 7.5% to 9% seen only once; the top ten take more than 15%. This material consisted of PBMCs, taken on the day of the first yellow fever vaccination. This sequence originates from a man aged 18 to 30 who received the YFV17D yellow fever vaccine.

The CDR3 DNA reads as TGTGCCAGCACCAGCGGGGGGGGGGTCGAGTTCTTC. This codes for CASTSGGGVEFF. The chain recombines TRBV6-6 with TRBJ2-1; 10 nucleotides align to TRBD2. The CDR3 contains 12 residues. Looked up from germline, CDR1 is MNHNY and CDR2 is SVGAGI (reference sequence). Unmatched junction bases numbered 8, after V lost 7 bases and J lost 14 bases.